The rows below give T cell receptor beta chains drawn from one sample of a study of blood T cell repertoires in COVID-19. Measured with immunoSEQ multiplex PCR; TCRdb has only the in-frame clones, and not every one. The sample has 150,000 or so clones; approximately 90% are singletons. The sequenced sample was peripheral blood. The receptors here all came from a man between 18 and 35 years old with COVID-19, enrolled during active disease. Both conserved end residues are part of each CDR3. A D gene is named only where the DNA matches it firmly. The listing skips clone size in some rows; elsewhere it reads once, few, many or a size class.

V gene	clone size	J gene	D gene	CDR3 protein
TRBV7-2	.	TRBJ2-3	.	CASSLVETDTQYF
TRBV23-1	.	TRBJ2-1	.	CASSHRLCYNEQFF
TRBV5-8	.	TRBJ2-1	TRBD2	CASSGLAGDEQFF
TRBV27	.	TRBJ2-7	.	CASSLRTASYEQYF
TRBV9	.	TRBJ2-3	.	CAGSVGTAQITQYF
TRBV27	.	TRBJ2-3	.	CASSFRRGSTDTQYF
TRBV6-5	.	TRBJ2-7	.	CASRRPGLYEQYF
TRBV5-6	.	TRBJ1-3	.	CASSLISLGNTIYF
TRBV9	once	TRBJ1-6	.	CASSVGGVNSPLHF
TRBV18	.	TRBJ1-4	TRBD1	CASSSGQDNEKLLF
TRBV27	.	TRBJ1-4	TRBD1	CASSLRDRVGEKLFF
TRBV7-3	.	TRBJ2-1	TRBD2	CASSMGLAGGQEQFF
TRBV9	.	TRBJ2-7	.	CASSVAGASYEQYF
TRBV4-1	.	TRBJ1-3	.	CASSQGIGTGNTIYF
TRBV4-3	.	TRBJ2-7	TRBD1	CASSPGTGGGYEQYF
TRBV2	.	TRBJ2-3	TRBD1	CASSELGQDTDTQYF
TRBV10-3	once	TRBJ2-7	.	CAIRAGSYEQYF
TRBV27	.	TRBJ2-3	.	CASSLSFLAGPTDTQYF
TRBV7-8	.	TRBJ2-7	TRBD2	CASSLGLAVSYEQYF
TRBV7-2	few	TRBJ1-6	.	CASMAGQTLVSPLHF
TRBV30	.	TRBJ2-3	.	CAWSVVRGKEDTQYF
TRBV20-1	.	TRBJ1-2	.	CSARVGDYTF
TRBV5-1	.	TRBJ1-1	.	CASSPLQGKNTEAFF
TRBV25-1	.	TRBJ1-2	TRBD1	CASSEFLGTDGNYGYTF
TRBV5-8	.	TRBJ2-7	TRBD1	CASSRTRDSSYEQYF
TRBV3-1/TRBV3-2	.	TRBJ2-5	.	CASSQDIVQRGAQYF
TRBV27	.	TRBJ2-7	.	CASSLFGEQYF
TRBV27	.	TRBJ2-7	TRBD2	CASSLSRLANYEQYF
TRBV6-1	.	TRBJ1-1	.	CASSEAQGNTEAFF
TRBV28	.	TRBJ2-5	.	CAGGFLETQYF
TRBV7-9	once	TRBJ2-5	TRBD1	CASSTGPQGAQYF
TRBV4-1	.	TRBJ2-2	.	CASSQVFQGAGTGELFF
TRBV15	.	TRBJ1-2	TRBD1	CATSRYRDRGKSDYTF
TRBV7-2	.	TRBJ2-7	.	CASSLGRQGRSYEQYF
TRBV9	.	TRBJ1-1	TRBD1	CASSVGGTGNTEAFF
TRBV28	.	TRBJ2-4	.	CASSLTGEIAKNIQYF
TRBV10-2	.	TRBJ2-3	.	CASMSRPETDTQYF
TRBV6-6	once	TRBJ1-1	.	CASSYSIFRDMTEAFF
TRBV7-2	few	TRBJ1-1	TRBD1	CASSLGQVTEAFF
TRBV20-1	.	TRBJ2-1	.	CSASMGRLVKNNEQFF
TRBV30	.	TRBJ1-4	TRBD1	CAWSTPGQGNEKLLF